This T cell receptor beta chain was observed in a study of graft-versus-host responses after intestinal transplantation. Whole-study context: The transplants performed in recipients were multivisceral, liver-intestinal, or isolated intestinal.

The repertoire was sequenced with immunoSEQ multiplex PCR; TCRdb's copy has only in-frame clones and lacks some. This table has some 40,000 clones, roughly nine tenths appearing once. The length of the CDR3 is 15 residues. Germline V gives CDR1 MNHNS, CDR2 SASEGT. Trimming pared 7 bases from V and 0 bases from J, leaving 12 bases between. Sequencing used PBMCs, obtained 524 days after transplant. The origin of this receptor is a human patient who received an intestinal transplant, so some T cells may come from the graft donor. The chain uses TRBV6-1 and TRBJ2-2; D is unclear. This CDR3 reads CASNKEVSNTGELFF. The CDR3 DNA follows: TGTGCCAGCAATAAGGAAGTGTCGAACACCGGGGAGCTGTTTTTT.